A selection of T cell receptor beta chains follows, all from one sample in a study of Ad26.COV2.S vaccination and SARS-CoV-2 variants. Method: immunoSEQ multiplex PCR; TCRdb's copy keeps in-frame clones and lacks some. The sample has 350,000 to 500,000 clones; 75% to 90% are singletons. The source material was peripheral blood, sampled in a trial of Ad26.COV2.S vaccine versus placebo. These receptors came from a person between 18 and 65 years old who received the Ad26.COV2.S COVID-19 vaccine or a placebo. The CDR3 runs from the conserved cysteine through the conserved F or W. A D gene is named only where the DNA matches it firmly. The size field is filled for only some rows; it gives once, few, many or a size class.

- | - | TRBJ2-3 | TRBV29-1 | CSVGVVDDTQYF | TGCAGCGTTGGGGTAGTGGACGATACGCAGTATTTT
- | - | TRBJ2-5 | TRBV11-3 | CASSLDGGTTWYQETQYF | TGTGCCAGCAGCTTAGATGGCGGGACCACCTGGTACCAAGAGACCCAGTACTTC
- | - | TRBJ1-1 | TRBV5-1 | CASSSLEGGTEAFF | TGCGCCAGCAGCTCACTTGAGGGAGGGACTGAAGCTTTCTTT
- | TRBD1 | TRBJ1-1 | TRBV7-6 | CASSFLTGARVSTEAFF | TGTGCCAGCAGCTTCCTTACAGGGGCGCGGGTAAGCACTGAAGCTTTCTTT
- | TRBD1 | TRBJ1-4 | TRBV19 | CASRHRDSLVKNLFF | TGTGCCAGTAGGCACCGGGACAGCCTCGTGAAAAATTTGTTTTTT
once | - | TRBJ1-1 | TRBV28 | CASRRGVNTEAFF | TGTGCCAGCAGAAGAGGGGTCAACACTGAAGCTTTCTTT
few | - | TRBJ2-3 | TRBV7-3 | CASSTGTDTQYF | TGTGCCAGCAGCACTGGCACAGATACGCAGTATTTT
- | - | TRBJ2-1 | TRBV7-2 | CASSSRQHKYNEQFF | TGTGCCAGCAGTTCCCGGCAGCACAAATACAATGAGCAGTTCTTC
- | - | TRBJ1-2 | TRBV25-1 | CASVGGNYGYTF | TGTGCCAGCGTTGGGGGGAACTATGGCTACACCTTC
- | - | TRBJ1-5 | TRBV9 | CASSVAGAGPQHF | TGTGCCAGCAGCGTAGCGGGGGCTGGGCCCCAGCATTTT
- | - | TRBJ2-3 | TRBV28 | CASSLVGETSTDTQYF | TGTGCCAGCAGTTTGGTAGGGGAAACTAGCACAGATACGCAGTATTTT
few | TRBD1 | TRBJ1-1 | TRBV20-1 | CSASPGQHTEAFF | TGCAGTGCTAGTCCGGGACAGCACACTGAAGCTTTCTTT
- | TRBD2 | TRBJ2-1 | TRBV11-3 | CASSFGGGSYNEQFF | TGTGCCAGCAGCTTTGGGGGGGGCTCCTACAATGAGCAGTTCTTC
- | - | TRBJ1-3 | TRBV29-1 | CSGGSGNTIYF | TGCAGCGGTGGCTCTGGAAACACCATATATTTT
- | TRBD1 | TRBJ2-1 | TRBV2 | CASSEALRGQVRFF | TGTGCCAGCAGTGAAGCGCTTCGTGGACAGGTACGCTTCTTC